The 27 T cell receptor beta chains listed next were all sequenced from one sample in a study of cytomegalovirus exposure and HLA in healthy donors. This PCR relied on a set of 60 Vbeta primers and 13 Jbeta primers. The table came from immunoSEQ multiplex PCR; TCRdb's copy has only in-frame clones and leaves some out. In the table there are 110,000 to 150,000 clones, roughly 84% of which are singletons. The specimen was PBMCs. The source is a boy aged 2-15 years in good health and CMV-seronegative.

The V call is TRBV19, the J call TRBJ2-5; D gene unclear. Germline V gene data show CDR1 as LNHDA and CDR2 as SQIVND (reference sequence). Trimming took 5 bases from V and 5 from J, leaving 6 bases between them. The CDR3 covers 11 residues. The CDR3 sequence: CASSFRETQYF. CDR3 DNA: TGTGCCAGTAGTTTCCGGGAGACCCAGTACTTC.

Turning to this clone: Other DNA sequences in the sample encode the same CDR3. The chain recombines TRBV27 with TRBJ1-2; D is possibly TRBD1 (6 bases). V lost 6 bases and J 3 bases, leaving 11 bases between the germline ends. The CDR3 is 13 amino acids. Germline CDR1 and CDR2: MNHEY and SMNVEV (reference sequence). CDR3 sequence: CASSQDRDYGYTF. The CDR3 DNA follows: TGTGCCAGCAGCCAGGACAGAGACTATGGCTACACCTTC.

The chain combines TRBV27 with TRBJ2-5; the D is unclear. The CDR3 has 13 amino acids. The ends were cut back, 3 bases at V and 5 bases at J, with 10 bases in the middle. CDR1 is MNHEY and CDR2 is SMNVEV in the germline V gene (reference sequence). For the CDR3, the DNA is TGTGCCAGCAGTTTCCGCGGTGTGGAGACCCAGTACTTC. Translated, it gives CASSFRGVETQYF.

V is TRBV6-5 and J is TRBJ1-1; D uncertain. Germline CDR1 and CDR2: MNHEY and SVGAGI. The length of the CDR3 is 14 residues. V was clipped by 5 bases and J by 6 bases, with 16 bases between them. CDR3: CASSGRVRAAEAFF. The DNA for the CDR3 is TGTGCCAGCAGTGGACGGGTGCGGGCCGCTGAAGCTTTCTTT.

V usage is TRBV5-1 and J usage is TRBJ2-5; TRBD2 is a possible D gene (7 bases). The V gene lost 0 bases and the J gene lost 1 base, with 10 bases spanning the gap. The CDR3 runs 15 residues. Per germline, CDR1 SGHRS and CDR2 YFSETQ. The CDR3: CASSLVGGLQETQYF. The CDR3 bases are TGCGCCAGCAGCTTGGTGGGGGGGCTCCAAGAGACCCAGTACTTC.

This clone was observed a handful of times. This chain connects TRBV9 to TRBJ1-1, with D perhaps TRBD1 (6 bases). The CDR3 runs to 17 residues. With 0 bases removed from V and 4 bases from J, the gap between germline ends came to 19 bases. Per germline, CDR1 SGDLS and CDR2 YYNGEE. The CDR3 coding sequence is TGTGCCAGCAGCGTAGGATACAGGGCCTTAAGAGGCACTGAAGCTTTCTTT. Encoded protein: CASSVGYRALRGTEAFF. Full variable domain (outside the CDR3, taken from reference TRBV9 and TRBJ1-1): DSGVTQTPKHLITATGQRVTLRCSPRSGDLSVYWYQQSLDQGLQFLIQYYNGEERAKGNILERFSAQQFPDLHSELNLSSLELGDSALYFCASSVGYRALRGTEAFFGQGTRLTVV.

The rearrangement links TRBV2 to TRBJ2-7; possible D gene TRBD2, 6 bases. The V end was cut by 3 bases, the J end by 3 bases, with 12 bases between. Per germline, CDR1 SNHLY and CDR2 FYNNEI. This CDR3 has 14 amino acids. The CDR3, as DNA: TGTGCCAGCAGTGAGCGGGGAGGCAACTACGAGCAGTACTTC. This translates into CASSERGGNYEQYF.

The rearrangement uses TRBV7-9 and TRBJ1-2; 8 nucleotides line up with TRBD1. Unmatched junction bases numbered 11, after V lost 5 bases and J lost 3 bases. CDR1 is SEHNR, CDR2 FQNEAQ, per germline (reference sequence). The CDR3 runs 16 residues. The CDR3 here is CASSPGGRRGDYGYTF. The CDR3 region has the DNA TGTGCCAGCAGCCCAGGGGGCAGACGAGGGGACTATGGCTACACCTTC.

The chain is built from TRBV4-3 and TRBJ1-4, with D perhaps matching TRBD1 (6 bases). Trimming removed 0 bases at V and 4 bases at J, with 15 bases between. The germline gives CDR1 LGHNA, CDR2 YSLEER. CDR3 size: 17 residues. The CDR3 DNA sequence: TGCGCCAGCAGCCAAGAGCCCGACAGGTTTCGTAATGAAAAACTGTTTTTT. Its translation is CASSQEPDRFRNEKLFF.

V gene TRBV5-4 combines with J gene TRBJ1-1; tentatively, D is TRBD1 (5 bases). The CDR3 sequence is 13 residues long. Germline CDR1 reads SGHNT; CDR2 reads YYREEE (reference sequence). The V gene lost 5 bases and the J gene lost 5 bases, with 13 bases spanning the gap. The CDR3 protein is CASSFDRGTEAFF. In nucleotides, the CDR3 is TGTGCCAGCAGTTTTGATAGGGGAACTGAAGCTTTCTTT.

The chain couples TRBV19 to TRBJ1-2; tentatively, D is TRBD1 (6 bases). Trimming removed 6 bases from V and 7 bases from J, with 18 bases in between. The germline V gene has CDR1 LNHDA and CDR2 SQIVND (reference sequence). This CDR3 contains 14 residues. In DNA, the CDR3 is TGTGCCAGTAGACACAGGGAAATTTCGGGTGGCTACACCTTC. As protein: CASRHREISGGYTF.

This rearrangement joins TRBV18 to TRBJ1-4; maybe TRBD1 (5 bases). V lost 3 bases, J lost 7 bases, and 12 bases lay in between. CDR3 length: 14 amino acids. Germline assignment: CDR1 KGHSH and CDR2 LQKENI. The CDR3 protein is CASSPGTRGEKLFF. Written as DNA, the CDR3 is TGTGCCAGCTCACCCGGGACTCGTGGTGAAAAACTGTTTTTT.

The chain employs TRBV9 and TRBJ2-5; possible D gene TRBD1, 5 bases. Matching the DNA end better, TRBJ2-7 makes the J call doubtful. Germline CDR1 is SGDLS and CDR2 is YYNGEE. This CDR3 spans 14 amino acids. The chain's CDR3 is CASSVATGTYEQYF. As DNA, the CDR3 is TGTGCCAGCAGCGTAGCTACAGGAACCTACGAGCAGTACTTC.

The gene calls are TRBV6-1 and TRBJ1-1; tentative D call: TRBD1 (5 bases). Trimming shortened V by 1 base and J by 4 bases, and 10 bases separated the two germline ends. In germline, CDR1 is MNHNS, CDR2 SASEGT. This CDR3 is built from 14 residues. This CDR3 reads CASSEVGGGTEAFF. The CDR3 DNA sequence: TGTGCCAGCAGTGAAGTCGGGGGTGGCACTGAAGCTTTCTTT.

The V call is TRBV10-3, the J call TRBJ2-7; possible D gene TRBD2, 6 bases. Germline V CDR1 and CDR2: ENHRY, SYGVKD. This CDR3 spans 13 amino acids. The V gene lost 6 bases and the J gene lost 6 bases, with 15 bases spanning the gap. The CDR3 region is CAIRDRLESEQYF. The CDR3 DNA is TGTGCCATCAGGGACCGACTAGAGAGCGAGCAGTACTTC.

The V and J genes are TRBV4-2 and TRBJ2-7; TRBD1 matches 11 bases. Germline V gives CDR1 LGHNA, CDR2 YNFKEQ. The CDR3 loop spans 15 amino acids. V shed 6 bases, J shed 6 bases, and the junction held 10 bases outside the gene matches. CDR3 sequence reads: CASRPRGQGASEQYF. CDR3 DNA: TGTGCCAGCAGACCCCGCGGACAGGGGGCTTCCGAGCAGTACTTC.

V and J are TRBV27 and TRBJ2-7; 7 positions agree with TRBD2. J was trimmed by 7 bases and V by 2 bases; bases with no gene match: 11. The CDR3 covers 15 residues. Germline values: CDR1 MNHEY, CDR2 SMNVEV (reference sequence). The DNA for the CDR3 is TGTGCCAGCAGTTTAAACAGTGGGGGGGGTTCGGAGCAGTACTTC. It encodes CASSLNSGGGSEQYF.

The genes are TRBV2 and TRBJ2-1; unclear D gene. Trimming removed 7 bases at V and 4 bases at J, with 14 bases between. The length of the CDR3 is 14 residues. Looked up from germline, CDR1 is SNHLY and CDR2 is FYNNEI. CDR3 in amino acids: CASNVLTLYNEQFF. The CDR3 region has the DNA TGTGCCAGCAACGTTCTAACCCTTTACAATGAGCAGTTCTTC.

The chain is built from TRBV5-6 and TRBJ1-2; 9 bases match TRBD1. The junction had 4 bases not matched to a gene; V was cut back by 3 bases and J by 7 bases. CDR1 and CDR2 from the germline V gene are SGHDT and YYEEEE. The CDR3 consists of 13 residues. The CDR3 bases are TGTGCCAGCAGCTCACAGGGGGCGCTTGGCTACACCTTC. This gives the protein CASSSQGALGYTF.

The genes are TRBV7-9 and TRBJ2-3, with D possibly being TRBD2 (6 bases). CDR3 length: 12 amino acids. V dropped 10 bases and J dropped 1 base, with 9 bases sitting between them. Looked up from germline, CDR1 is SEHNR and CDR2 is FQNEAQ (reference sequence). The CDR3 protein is CATGVGTDTQYF. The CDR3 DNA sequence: TGTGCCACGGGAGTTGGCACAGATACGCAGTATTTT.

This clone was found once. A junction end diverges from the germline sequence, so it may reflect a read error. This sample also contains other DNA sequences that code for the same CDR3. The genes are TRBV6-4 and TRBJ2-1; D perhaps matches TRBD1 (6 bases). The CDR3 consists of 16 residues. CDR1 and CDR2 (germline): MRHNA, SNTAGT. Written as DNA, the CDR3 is TGTGCCAGCAGTGACTGGGTGGGGGCTGGCCACAACGAGCAGTTCTTC. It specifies CASSDWVGAGHNEQFF.

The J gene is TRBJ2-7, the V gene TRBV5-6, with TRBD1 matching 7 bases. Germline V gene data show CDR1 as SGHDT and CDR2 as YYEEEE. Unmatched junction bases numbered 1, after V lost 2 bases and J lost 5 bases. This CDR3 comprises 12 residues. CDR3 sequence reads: CASSFTGDEQYF. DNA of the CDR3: TGTGCCAGCAGCTTTACAGGGGACGAGCAGTACTTC.

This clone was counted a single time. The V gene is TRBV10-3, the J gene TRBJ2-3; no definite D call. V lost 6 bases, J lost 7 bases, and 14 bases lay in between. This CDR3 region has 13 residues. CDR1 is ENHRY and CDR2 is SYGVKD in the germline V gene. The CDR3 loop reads CAISEDAPYTQYF. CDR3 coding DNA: TGTGCCATCAGCGAGGATGCGCCCTATACGCAGTATTTT.

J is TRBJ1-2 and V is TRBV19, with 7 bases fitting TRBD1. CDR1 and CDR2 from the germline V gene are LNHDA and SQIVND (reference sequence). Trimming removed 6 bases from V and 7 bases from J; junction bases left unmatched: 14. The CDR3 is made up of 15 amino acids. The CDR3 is CASSLTRTGDRGYTF. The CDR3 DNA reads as TGTGCCAGTAGCCTAACACGGACAGGAGATCGTGGCTACACCTTC.

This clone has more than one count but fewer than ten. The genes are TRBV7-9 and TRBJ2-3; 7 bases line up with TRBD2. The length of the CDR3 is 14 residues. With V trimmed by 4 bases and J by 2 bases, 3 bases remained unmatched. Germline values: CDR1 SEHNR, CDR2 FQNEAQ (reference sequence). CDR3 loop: CASSSGGPTDTQYF. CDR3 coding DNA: TGTGCCAGCAGCTCGGGGGGACCCACAGATACGCAGTATTTT.

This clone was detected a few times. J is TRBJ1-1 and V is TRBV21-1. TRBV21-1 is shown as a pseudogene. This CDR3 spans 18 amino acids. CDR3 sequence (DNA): TGTGCCAGCAGCGCAAAAACGACGTTCGGGGAGTGGAACACTGAAGCTTTCTTT. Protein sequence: CASSAKTTFGEWNTEAFF.

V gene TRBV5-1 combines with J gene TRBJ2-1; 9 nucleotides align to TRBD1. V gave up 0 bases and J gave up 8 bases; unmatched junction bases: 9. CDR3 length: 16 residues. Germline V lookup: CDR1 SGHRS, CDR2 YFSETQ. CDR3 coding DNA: TGCGCCAGCAGCTTGGCCCCTGGACAGGGGTCGGATGAGCAGTTCTTC. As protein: CASSLAPGQGSDEQFF.